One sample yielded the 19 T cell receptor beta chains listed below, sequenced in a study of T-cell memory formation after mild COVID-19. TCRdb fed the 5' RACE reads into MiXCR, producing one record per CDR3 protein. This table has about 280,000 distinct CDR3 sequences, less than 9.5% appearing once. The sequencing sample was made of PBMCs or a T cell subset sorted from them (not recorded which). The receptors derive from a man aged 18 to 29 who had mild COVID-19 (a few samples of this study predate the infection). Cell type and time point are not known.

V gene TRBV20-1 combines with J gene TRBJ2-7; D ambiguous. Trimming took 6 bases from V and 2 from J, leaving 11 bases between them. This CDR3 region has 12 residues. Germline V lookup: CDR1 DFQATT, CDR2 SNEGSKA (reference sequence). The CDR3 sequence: CSARKTPYEQYV. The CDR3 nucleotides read TGCAGTGCCAGGAAGACCCCCTACGAGCAGTACGTC.

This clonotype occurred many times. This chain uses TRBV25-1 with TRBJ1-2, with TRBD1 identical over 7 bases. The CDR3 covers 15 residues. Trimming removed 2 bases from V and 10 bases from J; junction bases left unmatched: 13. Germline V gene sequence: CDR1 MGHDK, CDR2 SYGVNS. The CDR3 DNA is TGTGCCAGCAGTGAAATGTTTCGACAGGGAAAGGTCTACACCTTC. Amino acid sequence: CASSEMFRQGKVYTF.

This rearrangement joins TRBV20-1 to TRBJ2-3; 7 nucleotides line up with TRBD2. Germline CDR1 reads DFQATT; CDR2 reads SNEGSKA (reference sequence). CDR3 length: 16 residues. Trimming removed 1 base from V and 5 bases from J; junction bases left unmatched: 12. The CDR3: CSARGPLAAAGDTQYF. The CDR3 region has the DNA TGCAGTGCTAGAGGCCCTCTAGCGGCCGCCGGAGATACGCAGTATTTT.

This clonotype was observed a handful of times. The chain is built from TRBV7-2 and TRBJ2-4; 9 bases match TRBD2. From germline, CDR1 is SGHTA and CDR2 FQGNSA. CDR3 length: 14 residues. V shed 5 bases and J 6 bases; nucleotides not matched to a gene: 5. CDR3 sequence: CASSPGGGANIQYF. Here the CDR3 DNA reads TGTGCCAGCAGCCCCGGCGGGGGGGCAAACATTCAGTACTTC.

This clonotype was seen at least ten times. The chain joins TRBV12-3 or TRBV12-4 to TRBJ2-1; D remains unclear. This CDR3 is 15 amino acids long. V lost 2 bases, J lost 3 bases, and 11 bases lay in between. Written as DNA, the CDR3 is TGTGCCAGCAGTTTATCGGGCGCTGGCTACAATGAGCAGTTCTTC. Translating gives CASSLSGAGYNEQFF.

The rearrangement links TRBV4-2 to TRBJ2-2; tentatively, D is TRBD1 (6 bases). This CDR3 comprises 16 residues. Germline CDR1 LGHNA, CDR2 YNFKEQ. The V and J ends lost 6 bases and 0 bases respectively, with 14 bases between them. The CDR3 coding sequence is TGTGCCAGCAGTCACTATGGACAGTCGAACACCGGGGAGCTGTTTTTT. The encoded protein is CASSHYGQSNTGELFF.

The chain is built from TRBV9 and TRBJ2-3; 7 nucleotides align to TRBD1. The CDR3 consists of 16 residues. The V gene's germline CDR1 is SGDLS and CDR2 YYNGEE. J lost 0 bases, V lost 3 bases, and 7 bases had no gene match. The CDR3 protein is CASSERTGTSTDTQYF. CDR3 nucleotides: TGTGCCAGCAGCGAACGGACAGGCACTAGCACAGATACGCAGTATTTT.

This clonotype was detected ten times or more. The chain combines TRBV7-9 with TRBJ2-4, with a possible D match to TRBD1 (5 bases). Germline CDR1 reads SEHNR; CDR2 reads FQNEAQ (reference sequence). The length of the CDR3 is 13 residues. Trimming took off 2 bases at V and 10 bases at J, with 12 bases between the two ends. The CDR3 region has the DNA TGTGCCAGCAGCTTAACAGGAAATGATATTCAGTACTTC. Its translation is CASSLTGNDIQYF.

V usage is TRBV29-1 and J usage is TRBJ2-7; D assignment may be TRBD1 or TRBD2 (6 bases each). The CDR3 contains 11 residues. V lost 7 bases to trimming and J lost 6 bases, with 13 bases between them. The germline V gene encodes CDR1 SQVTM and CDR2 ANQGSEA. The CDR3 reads CSAFRGVEQYF. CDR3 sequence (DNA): TGCAGCGCCTTTAGGGGGGTCGAGCAGTACTTC.

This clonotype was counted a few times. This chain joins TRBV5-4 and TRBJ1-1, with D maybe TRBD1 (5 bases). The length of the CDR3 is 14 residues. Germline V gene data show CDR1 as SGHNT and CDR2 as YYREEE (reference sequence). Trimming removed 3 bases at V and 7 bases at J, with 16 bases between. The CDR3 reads CASSSGGTGFEAFF. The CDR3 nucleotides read TGTGCCAGCAGCTCCGGTGGGACGGGGTTTGAAGCTTTCTTT. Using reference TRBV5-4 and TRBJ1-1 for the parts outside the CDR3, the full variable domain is ETGVTQSPTHLIKTRGQQVTLRCSSQSGHNTVSWYQQALGQGPQFIFQYYREEENGRGNFPPRFSGLQFPNYSSELNVNALELDDSALYLCASSSGGTGFEAFFGQGTRLTVV.

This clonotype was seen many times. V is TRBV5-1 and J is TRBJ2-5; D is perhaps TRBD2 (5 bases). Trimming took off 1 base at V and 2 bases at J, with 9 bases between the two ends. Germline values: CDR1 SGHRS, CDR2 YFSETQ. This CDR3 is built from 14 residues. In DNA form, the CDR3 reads TGCGCCAGCAGCTTGTCCCCGGGGCAAGAGACCCAGTACTTC. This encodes CASSLSPGQETQYF.

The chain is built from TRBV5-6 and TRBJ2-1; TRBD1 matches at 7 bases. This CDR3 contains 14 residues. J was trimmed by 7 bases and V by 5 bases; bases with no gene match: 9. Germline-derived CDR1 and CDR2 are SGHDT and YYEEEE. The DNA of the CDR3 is TGTGCCAGCAGTCGACAGGGTTGGGAGAATGAGCAGTTCTTC. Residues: CASSRQGWENEQFF.

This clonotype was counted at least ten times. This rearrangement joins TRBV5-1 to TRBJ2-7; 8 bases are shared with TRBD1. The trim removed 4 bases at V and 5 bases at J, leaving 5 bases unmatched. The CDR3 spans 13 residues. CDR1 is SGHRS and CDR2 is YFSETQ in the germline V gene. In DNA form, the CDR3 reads TGCGCCAGCAGCCAGGACAGGGCGGACGAGCAGTACTTC. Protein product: CASSQDRADEQYF.

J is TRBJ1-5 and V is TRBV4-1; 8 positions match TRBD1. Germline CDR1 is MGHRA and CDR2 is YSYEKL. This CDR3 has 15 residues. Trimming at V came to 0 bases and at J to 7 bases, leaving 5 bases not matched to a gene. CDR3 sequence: CASSQESGGAQPQHF. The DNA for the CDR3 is TGCGCCAGCAGCCAAGAATCAGGGGGCGCACAGCCCCAGCATTTT.

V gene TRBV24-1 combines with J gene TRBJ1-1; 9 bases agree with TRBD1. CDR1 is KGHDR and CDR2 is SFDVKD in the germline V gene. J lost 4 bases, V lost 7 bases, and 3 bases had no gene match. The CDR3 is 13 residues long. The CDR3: CATRETGGTEAFF. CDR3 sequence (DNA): TGTGCCACCAGAGAGACAGGGGGCACTGAAGCTTTCTTT.

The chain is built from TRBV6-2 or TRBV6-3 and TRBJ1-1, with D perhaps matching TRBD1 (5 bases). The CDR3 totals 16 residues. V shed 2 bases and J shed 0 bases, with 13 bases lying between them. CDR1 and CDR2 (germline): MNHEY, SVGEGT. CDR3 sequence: CASSYGGGPMNTEAFF. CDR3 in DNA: TGTGCCAGCAGTTACGGCGGGGGACCGATGAACACTGAAGCTTTCTTT.

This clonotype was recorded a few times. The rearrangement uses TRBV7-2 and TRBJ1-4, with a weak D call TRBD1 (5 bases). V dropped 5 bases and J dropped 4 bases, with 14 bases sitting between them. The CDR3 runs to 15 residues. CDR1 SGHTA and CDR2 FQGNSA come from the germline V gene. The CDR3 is CASSTRTGLNEKLFF. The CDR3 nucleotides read TGTGCCAGCAGCACGCGGACGGGACTTAATGAAAAACTGTTTTTT.

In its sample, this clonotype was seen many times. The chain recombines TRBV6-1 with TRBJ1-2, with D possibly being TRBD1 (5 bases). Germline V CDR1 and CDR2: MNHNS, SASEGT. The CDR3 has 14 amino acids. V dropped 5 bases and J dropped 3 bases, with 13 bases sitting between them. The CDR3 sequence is CASSSQGSYYGYTF. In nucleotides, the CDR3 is TGTGCCAGCAGTAGCCAGGGCAGCTACTATGGCTACACCTTC.

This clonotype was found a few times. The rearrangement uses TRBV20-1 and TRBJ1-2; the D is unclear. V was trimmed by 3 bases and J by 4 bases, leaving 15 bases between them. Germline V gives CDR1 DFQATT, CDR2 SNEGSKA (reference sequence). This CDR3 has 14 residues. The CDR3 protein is CSARWSALPYGYTF. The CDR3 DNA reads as TGCAGTGCTAGGTGGTCGGCTTTACCCTATGGCTACACCTTC.